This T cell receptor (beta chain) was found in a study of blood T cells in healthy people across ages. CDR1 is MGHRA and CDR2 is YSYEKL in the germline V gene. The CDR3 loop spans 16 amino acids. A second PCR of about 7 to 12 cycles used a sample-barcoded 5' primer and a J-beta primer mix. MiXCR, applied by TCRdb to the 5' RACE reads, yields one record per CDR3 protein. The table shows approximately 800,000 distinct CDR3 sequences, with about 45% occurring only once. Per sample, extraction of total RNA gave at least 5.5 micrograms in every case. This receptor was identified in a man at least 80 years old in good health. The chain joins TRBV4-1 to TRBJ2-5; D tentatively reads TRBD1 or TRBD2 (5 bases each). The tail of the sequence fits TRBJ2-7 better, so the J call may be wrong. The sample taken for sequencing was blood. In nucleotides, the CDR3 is TGCGCCAGCAGCCAAGATCAGCAGGGAGCATGGCGCGAGCAGTACTTC. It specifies CASSQDQQGAWREQYF.